This TCR beta chain emerged from a study of cytomegalovirus exposure and HLA in healthy donors. Study-wide background: The same platform used for the 600 to 750 first-cohort repertoires was also used for the approximately 120 validation repertoires, as a later analysis reported.

Whole-study findings and limits: Subsequent analysis showed first-cohort TCR clusters tending to co-occur in approximately 120 validation repertoires. Investigators reported 164 TCR beta chains as tied to cytomegalovirus. Specificity of a few CMV-associated chains for CMV antigens was verified in vitro.

The CDR3 is 14 amino acids. Germline V gene data show CDR1 as SGHVS and CDR2 as FNYEAQ. V shed 6 bases and J shed 0 bases, with 8 bases lying between them. Concerning this clone: Its cognate antigen is unknown.

The assay was immunoSEQ multiplex PCR, and TCRdb's table has in-frame clones only and misses some. The data hold about 190,000 clones, with roughly 84% observed a single time. This chain connects TRBV7-6 to TRBJ2-2, with D possibly TRBD1 on 5 matching bases. The sequence derives from a man aged 18 to 30 in good health and CMV-seropositive. Specimen: PBMCs. In DNA, the CDR3 is TGTGCCAGCAGGGGGCTGGCGAACACCGGGGAGCTGTTTTTT. Translating it yields CASRGLANTGELFF.